This T cell receptor (beta chain) derives from a study of STAT5B mutations in CD4+ large granular lymphocyte leukemia. Turning to the study itself: Among healthy donors, a particular HLA allele went with more CDR3 'QG' motifs.

Remarks on this clone: Antigen specificity is unknown.

Notes on the study in general: Higher CD4+ than CD8+ T-LGLL clonality might reflect small sample size.

TCRdb's table, derived via immunoSEQ multiplex PCR, lists solely in-frame clones and lacks some. The sample includes about 31,000 clones, roughly 70% of them seen just once. The sequencing input was CD4+ T cells from blood buffy coats. This receptor was taken from a human donor in good health.

The CDR3 DNA reads as TGCGCCAGCAGCAATACTGGCTCACCCCTCCACTTT. Translation: CASSNTGSPLHF. The chain uses TRBV4-3 and TRBJ1-6; D is unclear. V lost 5 bases, J lost 10 bases, and 9 bases lay in between. The CDR3 length is 12 residues. Germline assignment: CDR1 LGHNA and CDR2 YSLEER.